This TCR beta chain originates from a study of immune evolution from preneoplasia to lung adenocarcinoma. Background on the study: HLA loss of heterozygosity: under 7.5% AIS, approximately 15% MIA, over 25% ADC, none AAH. Study-wide findings and caveats: From normal lung to invasive adenocarcinoma, top clone frequencies appeared to decrease.

Trimming at V came to 4 bases and at J to 10 bases, leaving 6 bases not matched to a gene. Germline V CDR1 and CDR2: PRHDT, FYEKMQ (reference sequence). The CDR3 covers 14 residues. Assay: immunoSEQ multiplex PCR; the TCRdb copy retains only in-frame clones and omits some. This repertoire shows several thousand clones, roughly 85% found once; its top ten account for approximately 2%. With regard to this clone: Its target is not known.

Nucleic acids came from premalignant or tumor cells enriched by macro-dissection. The origin of this receptor is a person aged 45 to 59 with lung adenocarcinoma. J is TRBJ2-1 and V is TRBV13; TRBD2 matches at 11 bases. The sequenced sample was FFPE invasive lung adenocarcinoma tissue. CDR3 sequence: CASSSRASGREQFF. CDR3 in DNA: TGTGCCAGCAGCTCAAGGGCTAGCGGGAGGGAGCAGTTCTTC.